The present T cell receptor beta chain was sequenced within a study of identifying expanded T cells in peripheral blood. Study results and limitations: Across healthy donors, higher total template counts meant significantly greater roughly two-week count variance. Technical replicates showed about 1.1 changed clones; roughly two weeks about 16; four weeks 19.

CDR1 SGHVS and CDR2 FQNEAQ come from the germline V gene. The CDR3 extends over 16 amino acids. V was trimmed by 3 bases and J by 4 bases, leaving 19 bases between them. Worth noting for this clone: The antigen remains undetermined. Different DNA sequences within this sample yield the same CDR3.

Collection occurred without any documented infections or immune events in donors. The method was immunoSEQ multiplex PCR; TCRdb's version includes in-frame clones alone and lacks a portion of them. The data contain some 77,000 clones, 88% of them singletons. This chain uses TRBV7-8 with TRBJ2-7; D unclear. Sequencing was performed on blood. The TCR originated in a person between 18 and 75 years old in good health. This CDR3 reads CASSFFLRSATYEQYF. In nucleotides, the CDR3 is TGTGCCAGCAGCTTTTTTTTGAGGAGCGCGACTTACGAGCAGTACTTC. Looking up the rest from reference TRBV7-8 and TRBJ2-7 gives the full variable domain: GAGVSQSPRYKVAKRGQDVALRCDPISGHVSLFWYQQALGQGPEFLTYFQNEAQLDKSGLPSDRFFAERPEGSVSTLKIQRTQQEDSAVYLCASSFFLRSATYEQYFGPGTRLTVT.